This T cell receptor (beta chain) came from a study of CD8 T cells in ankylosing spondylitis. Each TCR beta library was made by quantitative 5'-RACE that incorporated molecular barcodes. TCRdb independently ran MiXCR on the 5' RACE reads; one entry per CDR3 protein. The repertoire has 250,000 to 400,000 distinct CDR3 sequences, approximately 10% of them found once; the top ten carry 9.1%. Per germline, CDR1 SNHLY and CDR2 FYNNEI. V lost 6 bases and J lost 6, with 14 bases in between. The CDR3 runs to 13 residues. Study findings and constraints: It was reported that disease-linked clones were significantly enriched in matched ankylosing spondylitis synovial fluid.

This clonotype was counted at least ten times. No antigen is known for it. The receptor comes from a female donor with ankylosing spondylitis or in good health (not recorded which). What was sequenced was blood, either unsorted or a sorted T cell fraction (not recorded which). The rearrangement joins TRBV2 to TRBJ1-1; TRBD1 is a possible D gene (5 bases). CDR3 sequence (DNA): TGTGCCAGCAGCCTAATCAGGGAATCTGAAGCTTTCTTT. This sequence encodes CASSLIRESEAFF. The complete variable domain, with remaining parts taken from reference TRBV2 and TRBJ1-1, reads EPEVTQTPSHQVTQMGQEVILRCVPISNHLYFYWYRQILGQKVEFLVSFYNNEISEKSEIFDDQFSVERPDGSNFTLKIRSTKLEDSAMYFCASSLIRESEAFFGQGTRLTVV.